The clone carrying this T cell receptor beta chain occurred once. V lost 0 bases to trimming and J lost 4 bases; unmatched junction nucleotides: 2. Germline loops: CDR1 SGHKS, CDR2 YYEKEE (reference sequence). This CDR3 is 14 amino acids long. This sample is part of a study of blood T cell repertoires in COVID-19. Study details: The study drew acute and convalescent COVID-19 samples from the United States, Italy and Spain. PBMCs, B-cell-depleted T cells, or T cells were the source of the cDNA or gDNA that made up the material.

In the original workflow: Estimates of nucleated cell counts were drawn from the amplification of reference gene primers. Sequenced by immunoSEQ multiplex PCR; TCRdb stores in-frame clones only, minus some. The V and J calls and the clone size are those of that table, but D and trimming were determined from the DNA. The sample yields tens of thousands of clones, 82% seen once. The V gene is TRBV5-5, the J gene TRBJ2-3, with 7 bases that match TRBD1. The receptor was isolated from a woman of 80 years or more with acute or convalescent COVID-19. Sequenced: peripheral blood. CDR3 sequence reads: CASSLGQGADTQYF. DNA for the CDR3: TGTGCCAGCAGCTTGGGGCAGGGGGCAGATACGCAGTATTTT. Complete variable domain (other parts from reference TRBV5-5 and TRBJ2-3): DAGVTQSPTHLIKTRGQQVTLRCSPISGHKSVSWYQQVLGQGPQFIFQYYEKEERGRGNFPDRFSARQFPNYSSELNVNALLLGDSALYLCASSLGQGADTQYFGPGTRLTVL.